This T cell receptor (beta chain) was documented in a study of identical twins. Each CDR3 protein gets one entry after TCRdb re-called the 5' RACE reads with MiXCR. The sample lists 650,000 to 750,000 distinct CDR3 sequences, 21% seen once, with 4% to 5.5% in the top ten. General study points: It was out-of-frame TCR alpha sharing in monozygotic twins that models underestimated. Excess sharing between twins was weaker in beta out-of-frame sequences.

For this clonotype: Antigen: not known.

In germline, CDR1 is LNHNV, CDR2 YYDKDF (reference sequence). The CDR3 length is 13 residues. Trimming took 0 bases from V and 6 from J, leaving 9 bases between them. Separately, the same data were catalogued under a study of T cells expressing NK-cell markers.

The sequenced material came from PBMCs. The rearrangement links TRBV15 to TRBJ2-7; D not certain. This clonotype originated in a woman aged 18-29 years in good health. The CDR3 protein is CATSRDKVAEQYF. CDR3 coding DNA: TGTGCCACCAGCAGAGATAAAGTGGCCGAGCAGTACTTC.